This T cell receptor (beta chain) stems from a study of CD4 T cells in relation to SARS-CoV-2 and coronaviruses. This CDR3 is built from 15 residues. V trimming: 4 bases; J trimming: 1 base; junction bases outside the gene matches: 8. Per the germline V gene, CDR1 is SGHDT and CDR2 is YYEEEE. CD4+ T cells from unexposed donors were obtained before the COVID-19 pandemic (2011-2018). The assay was immunoSEQ multiplex PCR, and TCRdb's table has in-frame clones only and misses some. The sample includes about 68,000 clones, approximately 95% of them seen just once. Specimen: naive CD4+ T cells from PBMCs. The subset here: naive CD4+ T cells isolated by negative enrichment. The chain joins TRBV5-6 to TRBJ2-7; 7 bases agree with TRBD1. This clonotype was sampled from a human donor in good health. In nucleotides, the CDR3 is TGTGCCAGCAGCGCCTCCGGGACAGTTTCCTACGAGCAGTACTTC. It codes for CASSASGTVSYEQYF. The entire variable domain, with the rest obtained from reference TRBV5-6 and TRBJ2-7, is as follows: DAGVTQSPTHLIKTRGQQVTLRCSPKSGHDTVSWYQQALGQGPQFIFQYYEEEERQRGNFPDRFSGHQFPNYSSELNVNALLLGDSALYLCASSASGTVSYEQYFGPGTRLTVT.